Shown below are 15 T cell receptor beta chains from a single sample sequenced in a study of cytomegalovirus exposure and HLA in healthy donors. PCR primers comprised 60 Vbeta and 13 Jbeta primers. Data came from immunoSEQ multiplex PCR; TCRdb stores just in-frame clones and leaves some out. The sample consists of over 90,000 clones, 77% of them appearing once. The sequencing input was PBMCs. Receptor source: a male donor in good health and CMV-seropositive.

This clone appeared a single time. The chain uses TRBV10-3 and TRBJ2-2, with 7 positions matching TRBD1. The germline V gene has CDR1 ENHRY and CDR2 SYGVKD. The CDR3 runs to 16 residues. V shed 0 bases and J 2 bases; nucleotides not matched to a gene: 3. The chain's CDR3 is CAISESGTVNTGELFF. DNA for the CDR3: TGTGCCATCAGTGAGTCGGGGACAGTTAACACCGGGGAGCTGTTTTTT.

V gene TRBV6-1 combines with J gene TRBJ2-7; TRBD1 agrees at 10 bases. CDR1 is MNHNS, CDR2 SASEGT, per germline. The CDR3 length is 15 residues. J lost 5 bases, V lost 4 bases, and 8 bases had no gene match. The CDR3 nucleotides read TGTGCCAGCAGTGGACCGGGACAGGGGAGGGACGAGCAGTACTTC. The encoded protein is CASSGPGQGRDEQYF.

This sequence joins TRBV28 and TRBJ1-4; D not resolved. Trimming removed 4 bases from V and 4 bases from J, with 4 bases in between. The CDR3 is 12 residues long. Germline V gene data show CDR1 as MDHEN and CDR2 as SYDVKM. This CDR3 reads CASSSYNEKLFF. CDR3 DNA: TGTGCCAGCAGTTCCTATAATGAAAAACTGTTTTTT.

The J gene is TRBJ2-3, the V gene TRBV11-2; the D is unclear. The germline gives CDR1 SGHAT, CDR2 FQNNGV. The CDR3 length is 13 residues. Trimming took off 10 bases at V and 2 bases at J, with 13 bases between the two ends. The CDR3 region is CANQKRNTDTQYF. In nucleotides, the CDR3 is TGTGCCAACCAGAAGCGCAACACAGATACGCAGTATTTT.

The chain carries TRBV4-2 and TRBJ2-3; 16 nucleotides align to TRBD2. Germline CDR1 and CDR2: LGHNA and YNFKEQ. The V gene end was trimmed by 4 bases and the J gene end by 5 bases; junction bases not matched to a gene: 9. This CDR3 is 18 amino acids long. The CDR3 sequence: CASSPGTSGRAKGDTQYF. CDR3 sequence (DNA): TGTGCCAGCAGCCCTGGGACTAGCGGGAGGGCCAAGGGAGATACGCAGTATTTT.

This CDR3 is CASSPSGNTEAFF. The CDR3, as DNA: TGTGCCAGCAGCCCCTCGGGAAATACTGAAGCTTTCTTT. V and J are TRBV11-2 and TRBJ1-1; D not certain. The CDR3 runs to 13 residues. V was pared by 5 bases and J by 5 bases, with 12 bases between. CDR1 and CDR2 from the germline V gene are SGHAT and FQNNGV.

The chain recombines TRBV27 with TRBJ2-2, with TRBD2 as a possible D gene (5 bases). V dropped 3 bases and J dropped 6 bases, with 14 bases sitting between them. The CDR3 length is 15 residues. Germline V CDR1 and CDR2: MNHEY, SMNVEV (reference sequence). The CDR3 protein is CASSFGLLPSGELFF. The CDR3 DNA reads as TGTGCCAGCAGTTTCGGACTTTTACCATCCGGGGAGCTGTTTTTT.

This chain's CDR3 is CASSHPGTGEGNTEAFF. The CDR3 bases are TGTGCCAGCAGCCACCCCGGGACAGGGGAAGGGAACACTGAAGCTTTCTTT. The gene calls are TRBV4-2 and TRBJ1-1; 10 bases align to TRBD1. The V and J ends lost 3 bases and 1 base, in that order; junction bases with no gene match: 8. The length of the CDR3 is 17 residues. Germline V gene data show CDR1 as LGHNA and CDR2 as YNFKEQ.

This chain joins TRBV7-6 and TRBJ2-3; D is uncertain. V gave up 5 bases and J gave up 4 bases, with 13 bases separating them. The germline gives CDR1 SGHVS, CDR2 FNYEAQ. The CDR3 consists of 14 residues. CDR3 residues: CASSPITPSDTQYF. The CDR3 region has the DNA TGTGCCAGCAGCCCCATAACTCCCTCAGATACGCAGTATTTT.

The V gene is TRBV7-8, the J gene TRBJ1-1; D is perhaps TRBD1 (6 bases). Germline CDR1 and CDR2: SGHVS and FQNEAQ. The CDR3 is 16 amino acids. Trimming removed 5 bases from V and 3 bases from J, with 19 bases in between. This chain's CDR3 is CASSVGQFIGDTEAFF. CDR3 DNA sequence: TGTGCCAGCAGCGTCGGACAGTTTATAGGGGACACTGAAGCTTTCTTT.

The J gene is TRBJ2-3, the V gene TRBV28; 10 bases agree with TRBD2. Germline V lookup: CDR1 MDHEN, CDR2 SYDVKM. CDR3 size: 17 residues. J was trimmed by 1 base and V by 1 base; bases with no gene match: 5. CDR3 sequence (DNA): TGTGCCAGCAGTTTATCTCTAGCGGGAGATGGCACAGATACGCAGTATTTT. Translating it yields CASSLSLAGDGTDTQYF. Filled out from reference TRBV28 and TRBJ2-3, the complete variable domain reads DVKVTQSSRYLVKRTGEKVFLECVQDMDHENMFWYRQDPGLGLRLIYFSYDVKMKEKGDIPEGYSVSREKKERFSLILESASTNQTSMYLCASSLSLAGDGTDTQYFGPGTRLTVL.

The gene calls are TRBV6-5 and TRBJ2-7; D might be TRBD2 (7 bases). The CDR3 is 12 residues long. Trimming shortened V by 0 bases and J by 9 bases, and 9 bases separated the two germline ends. The germline V gene has CDR1 MNHEY and CDR2 SVGAGI. The CDR3 DNA sequence: TGTGCCAGCAGTTACTCCGGGGGGCGGCAGTACTTC. Protein sequence: CASSYSGGRQYF.

The CDR3 is CASVDRIEAFF. CDR3 in DNA: TGTGCCAGTGTGGACAGGATTGAAGCTTTCTTT. The rearrangement uses TRBV19 and TRBJ1-1, with 7 bases aligning to TRBD1. From germline, CDR1 is LNHDA and CDR2 SQIVND (reference sequence). The CDR3 runs 11 residues. The V segment lost 8 bases and the J segment 7 bases; nucleotides outside the gene matches: 4.

The chain employs TRBV9 and TRBJ1-1, with TRBD1 as a possible D gene (6 bases). CDR3 length: 14 amino acids. CDR1 is SGDLS, CDR2 YYNGEE, per germline. V was shortened by 4 bases and J by 4 bases, with 14 bases between the two germline ends. CDR3 amino acids: CASSPRQGGTEAFF. In nucleotides, the CDR3 is TGTGCCAGCAGCCCACGGCAAGGGGGCACTGAAGCTTTCTTT.

This clone occurred once. The V and J genes are TRBV19 and TRBJ2-2; D is unclear. Germline CDR1 and CDR2: LNHDA and SQIVND (reference sequence). The CDR3 is 14 amino acids. Trimming took 1 base from V and 4 from J, leaving 7 bases between them. DNA of the CDR3: TGTGCCAGTAGTATAGGCGATGGCACCGGGGAGCTGTTTTTT. Translation gives CASSIGDGTGELFF.